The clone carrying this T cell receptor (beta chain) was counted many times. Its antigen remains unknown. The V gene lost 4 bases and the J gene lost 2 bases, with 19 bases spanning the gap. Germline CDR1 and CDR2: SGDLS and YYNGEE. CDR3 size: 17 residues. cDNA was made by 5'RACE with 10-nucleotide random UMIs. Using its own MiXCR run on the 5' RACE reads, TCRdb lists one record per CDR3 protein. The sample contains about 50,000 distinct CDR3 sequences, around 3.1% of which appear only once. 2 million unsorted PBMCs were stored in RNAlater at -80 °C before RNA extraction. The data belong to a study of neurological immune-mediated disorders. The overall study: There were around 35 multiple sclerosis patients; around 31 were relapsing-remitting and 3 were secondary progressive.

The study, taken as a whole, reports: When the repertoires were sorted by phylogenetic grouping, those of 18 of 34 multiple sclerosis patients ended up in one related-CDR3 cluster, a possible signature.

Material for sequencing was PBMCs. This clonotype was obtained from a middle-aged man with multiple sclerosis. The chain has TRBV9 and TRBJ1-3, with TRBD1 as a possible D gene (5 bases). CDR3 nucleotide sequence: TGTGCCAGCAGCTCACCCCGTATGGGGCCTGCTGGAAACACCATATATTTT. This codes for CASSSPRMGPAGNTIYF.